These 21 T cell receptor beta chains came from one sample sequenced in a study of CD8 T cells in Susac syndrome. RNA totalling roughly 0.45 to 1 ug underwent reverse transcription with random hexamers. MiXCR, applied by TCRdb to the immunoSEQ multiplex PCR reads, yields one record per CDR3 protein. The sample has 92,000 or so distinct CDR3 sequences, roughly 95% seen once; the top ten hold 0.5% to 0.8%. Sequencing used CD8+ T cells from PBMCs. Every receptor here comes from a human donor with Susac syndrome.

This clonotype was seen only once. In DNA, the CDR3 is TGCAGTGCTAGTCCAGGGGTGGTTTATAAGCCCCAGCATTTT. It codes for CSASPGVVYKPQHF. V is TRBV20-1 and J is TRBJ1-5, with D possibly being TRBD1 (6 bases). The germline V gene encodes CDR1 DFQATT and CDR2 SNEGSKA (reference sequence). The CDR3 length is 14 residues. The V end lost 3 bases, the J end lost 8 bases, and 17 bases lay between the germline ends.

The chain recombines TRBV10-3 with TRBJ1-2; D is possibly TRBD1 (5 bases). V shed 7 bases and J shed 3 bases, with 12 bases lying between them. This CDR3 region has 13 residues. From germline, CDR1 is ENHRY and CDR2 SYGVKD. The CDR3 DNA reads TGTGCCATCAACCCGGGGCAGTACTATGGCTACACCTTC. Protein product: CAINPGQYYGYTF.

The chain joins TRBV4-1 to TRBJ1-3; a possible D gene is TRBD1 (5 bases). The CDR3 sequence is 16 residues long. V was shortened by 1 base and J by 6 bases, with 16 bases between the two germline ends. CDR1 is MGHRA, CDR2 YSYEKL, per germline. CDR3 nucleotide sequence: TGCGCCAGCAGCCAAGCCGATGGGGGTATGGAAAACACCATATATTTT. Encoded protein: CASSQADGGMENTIYF.

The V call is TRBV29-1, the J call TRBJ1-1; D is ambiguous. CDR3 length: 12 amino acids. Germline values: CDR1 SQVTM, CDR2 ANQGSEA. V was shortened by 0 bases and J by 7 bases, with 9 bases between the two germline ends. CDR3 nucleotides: TGCAGCGTTGAAGACCCAGTAATTGAAGCTTTCTTT. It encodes CSVEDPVIEAFF.

CDR3 region: CASSAPRPEETQYF. For the CDR3, the DNA is TGTGCCAGCAGCGCCCCAAGACCGGAGGAGACCCAGTACTTC. This chain connects TRBV11-3 to TRBJ2-5; the D is unclear. CDR1 is SGHNT, CDR2 YENEEA, per germline. Trimming shortened V by 5 bases and J by 5 bases, and 15 bases separated the two germline ends. The CDR3 is made up of 14 amino acids.

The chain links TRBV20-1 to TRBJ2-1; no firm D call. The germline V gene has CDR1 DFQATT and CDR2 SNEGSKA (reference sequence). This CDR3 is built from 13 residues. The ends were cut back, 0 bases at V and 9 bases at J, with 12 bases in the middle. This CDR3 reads CSARDHVSGEQFF. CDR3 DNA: TGCAGTGCTAGAGACCATGTTTCGGGTGAGCAGTTCTTC.

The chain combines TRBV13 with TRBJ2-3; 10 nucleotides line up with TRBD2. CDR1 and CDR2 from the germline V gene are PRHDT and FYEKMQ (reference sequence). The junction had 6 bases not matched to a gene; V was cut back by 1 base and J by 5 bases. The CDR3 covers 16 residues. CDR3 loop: CASSLALGLAKDTQYF. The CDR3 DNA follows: TGTGCCAGCAGCTTAGCCCTGGGACTAGCGAAAGATACGCAGTATTTT.

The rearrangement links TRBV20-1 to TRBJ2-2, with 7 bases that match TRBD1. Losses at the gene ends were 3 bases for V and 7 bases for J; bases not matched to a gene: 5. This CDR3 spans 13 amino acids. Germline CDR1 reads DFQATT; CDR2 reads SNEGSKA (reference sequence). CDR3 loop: CSASPTGVGELFF. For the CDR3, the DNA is TGCAGTGCTAGTCCTACAGGGGTCGGGGAGCTGTTTTTT.

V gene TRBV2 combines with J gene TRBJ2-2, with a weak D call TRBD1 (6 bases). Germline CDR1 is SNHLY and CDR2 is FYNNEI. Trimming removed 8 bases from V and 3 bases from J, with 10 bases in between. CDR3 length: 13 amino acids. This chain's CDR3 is CASQHRDTGELFF. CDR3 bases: TGTGCCAGCCAACACAGGGACACCGGGGAGCTGTTTTTT.

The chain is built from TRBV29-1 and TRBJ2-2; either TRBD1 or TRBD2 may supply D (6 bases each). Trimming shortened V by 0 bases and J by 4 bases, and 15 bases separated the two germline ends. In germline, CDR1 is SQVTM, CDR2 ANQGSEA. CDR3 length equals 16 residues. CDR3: CSVEDDKGGPTGELFF. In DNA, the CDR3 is TGCAGCGTTGAAGATGACAAAGGGGGGCCCACCGGGGAGCTGTTTTTT.

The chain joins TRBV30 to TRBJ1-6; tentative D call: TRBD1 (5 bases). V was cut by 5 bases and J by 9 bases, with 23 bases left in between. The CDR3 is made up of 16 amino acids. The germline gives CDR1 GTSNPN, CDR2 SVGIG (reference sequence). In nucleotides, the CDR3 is TGTGCCTGGGGAGGCATACTACAGGCAGAACTTTCACCCCTCCACTTT. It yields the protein CAWGGILQAELSPLHF.

This chain's CDR3 is CASSQGQGTVYGYTF. The CDR3 bases are TGCGCCAGCAGCCAAGGTCAGGGGACAGTCTATGGCTACACCTTC. The V gene is TRBV4-3, the J gene TRBJ1-2, with TRBD1 matching over 7 bases. V lost 1 base and J lost 4; bases outside the gene matches: 6. Germline V CDR1 and CDR2: LGHNA, YSLEER. The CDR3 covers 15 residues.

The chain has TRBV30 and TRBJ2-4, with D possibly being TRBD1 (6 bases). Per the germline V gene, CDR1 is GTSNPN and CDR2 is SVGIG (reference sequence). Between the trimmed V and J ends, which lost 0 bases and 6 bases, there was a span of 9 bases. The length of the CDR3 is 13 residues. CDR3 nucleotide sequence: TGTGCCTGGAGTGTTCTACAGGGAAACATTCAGTACTTC. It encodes CAWSVLQGNIQYF.

The CDR3 loop is CASSWATLEGNIQYF. Here the CDR3 DNA reads TGTGCCAGCAGTTGGGCGACCCTAGAGGGAAACATTCAGTACTTC. The gene calls are TRBV12-3 or TRBV12-4 and TRBJ2-4; TRBD2 might be the D (5 bases). Trimming took off 4 bases at V and 6 bases at J, with 16 bases between the two ends. The length of the CDR3 is 15 residues.

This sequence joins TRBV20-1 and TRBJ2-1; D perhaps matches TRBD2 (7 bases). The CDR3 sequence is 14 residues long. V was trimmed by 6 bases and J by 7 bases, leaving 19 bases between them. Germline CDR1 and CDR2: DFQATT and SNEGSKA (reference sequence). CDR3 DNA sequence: TGCAGTGCGCACAACACGGGGGGCCGGAATGAGCAGTTCTTC. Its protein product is CSAHNTGGRNEQFF.

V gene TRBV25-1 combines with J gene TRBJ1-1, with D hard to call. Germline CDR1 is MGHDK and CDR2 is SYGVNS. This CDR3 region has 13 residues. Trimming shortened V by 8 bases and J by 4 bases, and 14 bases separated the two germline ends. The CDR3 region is CASLGTGSTEAFF. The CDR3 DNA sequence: TGTGCCAGCCTAGGAACCGGATCCACTGAAGCTTTCTTT.

The CDR3 loop reads CSARVPYNEQFF. DNA of the CDR3: TGCAGTGCTAGGGTCCCTTACAATGAGCAGTTCTTC. The V and J genes are TRBV20-1 and TRBJ2-1, with D unresolved. The CDR3 loop spans 12 amino acids. V was shortened by 3 bases and J by 4 bases, with 7 bases between the two germline ends. Germline lookup yields CDR1 DFQATT and CDR2 SNEGSKA (reference sequence).

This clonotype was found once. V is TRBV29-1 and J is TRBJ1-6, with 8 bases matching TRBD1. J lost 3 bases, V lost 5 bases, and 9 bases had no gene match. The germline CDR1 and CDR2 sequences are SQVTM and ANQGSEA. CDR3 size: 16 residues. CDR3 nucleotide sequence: TGCAGCGTTTACCTGGACAGGGACGGCTATAATTCACCCCTCCACTTT. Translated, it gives CSVYLDRDGYNSPLHF.

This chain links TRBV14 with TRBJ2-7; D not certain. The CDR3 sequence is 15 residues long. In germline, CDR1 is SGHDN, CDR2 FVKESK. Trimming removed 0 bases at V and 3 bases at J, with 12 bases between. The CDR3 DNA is TGTGCCAGCAGCCAAGATCGGCAGCCTATCTACGAGCAGTACTTC. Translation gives CASSQDRQPIYEQYF.

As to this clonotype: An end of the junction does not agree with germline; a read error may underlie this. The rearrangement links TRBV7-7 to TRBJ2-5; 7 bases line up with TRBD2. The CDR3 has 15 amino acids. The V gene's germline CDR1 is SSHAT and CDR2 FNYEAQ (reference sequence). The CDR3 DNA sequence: TGTGCTAGCAGCTTAGCGGGCGAGATCCAAGAGACCCAGTACTTC. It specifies CASSLAGEIQETQYF.

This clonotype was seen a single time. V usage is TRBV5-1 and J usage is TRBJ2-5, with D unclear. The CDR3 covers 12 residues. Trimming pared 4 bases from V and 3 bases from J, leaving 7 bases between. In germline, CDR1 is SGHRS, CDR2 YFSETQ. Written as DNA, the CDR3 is TGCGCCAGCAGCACACCCAAAGAGACCCAGTACTTC. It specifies CASSTPKETQYF.